These T cell receptor beta chains were read from a single sample in a study of cytomegalovirus exposure and HLA in healthy donors. Measured with immunoSEQ multiplex PCR; TCRdb has only the in-frame clones, and not every one. The repertoire holds fewer than 200,000 clones, with 80% as singletons. Sequencing used PBMCs. These TCRs come from a male donor in good health and CMV-seronegative. The CDR3 runs from the conserved cysteine through the conserved F or W. The D gene is left open where the match is weak. Clone size is not always given. Where it is, it says once, few, many or a class for expanded clones.

clone_size: NA
d_call: NA
j_call: TRBJ1-2
v_call: TRBV4-1
cdr3_nt: TGCGCCAGCAGCCACCGACAGGTCTTTGACTATGGCTACACCTTC
cdr3_aa: CASSHRQVFDYGYTF

clone_size: NA
d_call: TRBD1
j_call: TRBJ2-1
v_call: TRBV6-6
cdr3_nt: TGTGCCAGCAGAAGCACAGGGGCTACATTACGCAATGAGCAGTTCTTC
cdr3_aa: CASRSTGATLRNEQFF

clone_size: NA
d_call: NA
j_call: TRBJ2-5
v_call: TRBV5-1
cdr3_nt: TGCGCCAGCAGCTTGGTACAGCAAGAGACCCAGTACTTC
cdr3_aa: CASSLVQQETQYF

clone_size: few
d_call: NA
j_call: TRBJ2-7
v_call: TRBV7-2
cdr3_nt: TGTGCCAGCAGCTTCCCAGGGACCTACGAGCAGTACTTC
cdr3_aa: CASSFPGTYEQYF

clone_size: NA
d_call: NA
j_call: TRBJ1-1
v_call: TRBV27
cdr3_nt: TGTGCCAGCAGTTTGTTTCAGGGAAGCACTGAAGCTTTCTTT
cdr3_aa: CASSLFQGSTEAFF

clone_size: NA
d_call: TRBD2
j_call: TRBJ2-1
v_call: TRBV7-9
cdr3_nt: TGTGCCGGGGGTGGAGCGGGGGGAAGCGATGAGCAGTTCTTC
cdr3_aa: CAGGGAGGSDEQFF

clone_size: few
d_call: TRBD1
j_call: TRBJ1-5
v_call: TRBV7-8
cdr3_nt: TGTGCCAGCAGCCCTATCAGGGGGAGCAATCAGCCCCAGCATTTT
cdr3_aa: CASSPIRGSNQPQHF

clone_size: NA
d_call: TRBD1
j_call: TRBJ2-5
v_call: TRBV7-7
cdr3_nt: TGTGCTAGCAGTTCTACAGGGGCGGGAGAGACCCAGTACTTC
cdr3_aa: CASSSTGAGETQYF

clone_size: once
d_call: TRBD1
j_call: TRBJ1-2
v_call: TRBV7-2
cdr3_nt: TGTGCCAGCAGCTTGACAGGGGCCAGCCTCACTGGCGGCTACACCTTC
cdr3_aa: CASSLTGASLTGGYTF

clone_size: NA
d_call: TRBD1
j_call: TRBJ1-5
v_call: TRBV19
cdr3_nt: TGTGCCAGTAGTACTAGACAGGGTGGACAGCCCCAGCATTTT
cdr3_aa: CASSTRQGGQPQHF

clone_size: NA
d_call: NA
j_call: TRBJ1-6
v_call: TRBV5-3
cdr3_nt: TGTGCCAGAAGCTTGCTCGCAGACTATAATTCACCCCTCCACTTT
cdr3_aa: CARSLLADYNSPLHF

clone_size: NA
d_call: NA
j_call: TRBJ2-3
v_call: TRBV19
cdr3_nt: TGTGCCAGTAGTATAGAGGGGGCGCTTACAGATACGCAGTATTTT
cdr3_aa: CASSIEGALTDTQYF

clone_size: NA
d_call: NA
j_call: TRBJ2-7
v_call: TRBV5-1
cdr3_nt: TGCGCCAGCAGCTTGCAGGGGTCCAGGGGCGAGCAGTACTTC
cdr3_aa: CASSLQGSRGEQYF

clone_size: NA
d_call: TRBD1
j_call: TRBJ2-2
v_call: TRBV18
cdr3_nt: TGTGCCAGCTCACCACCCCAGGGGGCTTCGAACACCGGGGAGCTGTTTTTT
cdr3_aa: CASSPPQGASNTGELFF

clone_size: NA
d_call: NA
j_call: TRBJ2-2
v_call: TRBV9
cdr3_nt: TGTGCCAGCAGCGTAGCTTCCAGGGGGGCGGATTCGAACACCGGGGAGCTGTTTTTT
cdr3_aa: CASSVASRGADSNTGELFF

clone_size: NA
d_call: NA
j_call: TRBJ1-4
v_call: TRBV10-3
cdr3_nt: TGTGCCATCAGTGACTCGAGGGAAAAACTGTTTTTT
cdr3_aa: CAISDSREKLFF

clone_size: NA
d_call: TRBD2
j_call: TRBJ2-7
v_call: TRBV18
cdr3_nt: TGTGCCAGCTCACCCAGGACTAGCGGGGGGGCCTACGAGCAGTACTTC
cdr3_aa: CASSPRTSGGAYEQYF

clone_size: NA
d_call: NA
j_call: TRBJ1-4
v_call: TRBV7-6
cdr3_nt: TGTGCCAGCAGTCTTACGATCAGAACTAATGAAAAACTGTTTTTT
cdr3_aa: CASSLTIRTNEKLFF

clone_size: few
d_call: TRBD1
j_call: TRBJ2-5
v_call: TRBV13
cdr3_nt: TGTGCCAGCAGCTTAGGGACAGGGGAGGAGACCCAGTACTTC
cdr3_aa: CASSLGTGEETQYF

clone_size: NA
d_call: TRBD1
j_call: TRBJ1-1
v_call: TRBV19
cdr3_nt: TGTGCCAGTAGTACCGACAGGGAGACTGAAGCTTTCTTT
cdr3_aa: CASSTDRETEAFF

clone_size: NA
d_call: NA
j_call: TRBJ2-7
v_call: TRBV4-1
cdr3_nt: TGCGCCAGCAGCCAAGAGACACCGGGGCGATGGGACATGGTATCCTACGAGCAGTACTTC
cdr3_aa: CASSQETPGRWDMVSYEQYF

clone_size: NA
d_call: TRBD2
j_call: TRBJ2-2
v_call: TRBV10-1
cdr3_nt: TGCGTCCGGGGGGGCTTGAACACCGGGGAGCTGTTTTTT
cdr3_aa: CVRGGLNTGELFF

clone_size: NA
d_call: NA
j_call: TRBJ2-3
v_call: TRBV11-2
cdr3_nt: TGTGCCAGCAGCCCTTCCGGAGAGCCAGATACGCAGTATTTT
cdr3_aa: CASSPSGEPDTQYF

clone_size: few
d_call: NA
j_call: TRBJ2-5
v_call: TRBV5-5
cdr3_nt: TGTGCCAGCAGCTCTGAGACAGTCCAAGAGACCCAGTACTTC
cdr3_aa: CASSSETVQETQYF

clone_size: NA
d_call: NA
j_call: TRBJ1-1
v_call: TRBV19
cdr3_nt: TGTGCCAGTAGAAGGGGACACGGGAACACTGAAGCTTTCTTT
cdr3_aa: CASRRGHGNTEAFF

clone_size: NA
d_call: NA
j_call: TRBJ2-5
v_call: TRBV11-2
cdr3_nt: TGTGCCAGCAGCTTAGATCCTACAGCTGAAGAGACCCAGTACTTC
cdr3_aa: CASSLDPTAEETQYF

clone_size: once
d_call: TRBD1
j_call: TRBJ1-2
v_call: TRBV6-1
cdr3_nt: TGTGCCAGCAAGACAGGGGTCCATGGCTACACCTTC
cdr3_aa: CASKTGVHGYTF

clone_size: few
d_call: NA
j_call: TRBJ1-3
v_call: TRBV2
cdr3_nt: TGTGCCAGCAGTGAGCACAGGGAGTCCTCTGGAAACACCATATATTTT
cdr3_aa: CASSEHRESSGNTIYF